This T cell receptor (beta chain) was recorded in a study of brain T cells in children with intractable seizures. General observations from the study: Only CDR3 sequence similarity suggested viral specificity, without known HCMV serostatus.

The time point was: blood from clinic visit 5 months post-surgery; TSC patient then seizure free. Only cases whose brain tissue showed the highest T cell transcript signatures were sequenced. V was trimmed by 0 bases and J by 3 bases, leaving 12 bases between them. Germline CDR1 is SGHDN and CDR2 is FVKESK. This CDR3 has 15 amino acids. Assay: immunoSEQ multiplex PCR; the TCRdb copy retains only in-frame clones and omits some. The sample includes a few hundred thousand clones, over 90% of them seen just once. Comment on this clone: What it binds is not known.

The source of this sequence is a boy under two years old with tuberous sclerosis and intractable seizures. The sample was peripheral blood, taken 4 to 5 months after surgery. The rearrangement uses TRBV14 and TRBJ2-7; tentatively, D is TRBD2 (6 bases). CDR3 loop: CASSQDLGGDYEQYF. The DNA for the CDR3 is TGTGCCAGCAGCCAAGATCTGGGCGGGGACTACGAGCAGTACTTC.